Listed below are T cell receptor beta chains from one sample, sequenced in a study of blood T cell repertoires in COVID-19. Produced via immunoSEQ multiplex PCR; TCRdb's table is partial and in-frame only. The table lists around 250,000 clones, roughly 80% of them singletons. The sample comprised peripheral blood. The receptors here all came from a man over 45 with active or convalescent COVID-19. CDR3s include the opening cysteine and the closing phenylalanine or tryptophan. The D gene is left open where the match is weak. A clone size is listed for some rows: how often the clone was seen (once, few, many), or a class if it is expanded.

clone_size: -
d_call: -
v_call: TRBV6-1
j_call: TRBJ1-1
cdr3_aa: CASSERAEAFF
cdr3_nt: TGTGCCAGCAGTGAGCGGGCTGAAGCTTTCTTT

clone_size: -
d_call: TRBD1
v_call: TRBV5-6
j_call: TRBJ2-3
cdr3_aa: CASTFRGTVRSDTQYF
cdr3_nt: TGTGCCAGCACCTTTAGGGGGACAGTGCGGTCAGATACGCAGTATTTT

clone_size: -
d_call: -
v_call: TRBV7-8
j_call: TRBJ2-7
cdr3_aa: CASSLGDKPAEQYF
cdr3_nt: TGTGCCAGCAGCTTAGGGGACAAGCCGGCCGAGCAGTACTTC

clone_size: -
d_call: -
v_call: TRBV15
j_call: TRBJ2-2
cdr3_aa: CATSREGGSVTGELFF
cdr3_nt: TGTGCCACCAGCAGAGAGGGCGGGTCGGTCACCGGGGAGCTGTTTTTT

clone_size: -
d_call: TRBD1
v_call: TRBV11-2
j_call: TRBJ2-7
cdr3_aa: CASSLDRENEQYF
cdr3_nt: TGTGCCAGCAGCCTGGACAGGGAGAACGAGCAGTACTTC

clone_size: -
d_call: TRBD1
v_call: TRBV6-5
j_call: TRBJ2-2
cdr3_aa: CASKPGQGFPGELFF
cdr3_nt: TGTGCCAGCAAGCCGGGACAGGGGTTCCCCGGGGAGCTGTTTTTT

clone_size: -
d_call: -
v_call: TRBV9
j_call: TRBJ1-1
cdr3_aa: CASSPGDFSNEAFF
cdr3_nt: TGTGCCAGCAGCCCTGGGGACTTTTCGAATGAAGCTTTCTTT

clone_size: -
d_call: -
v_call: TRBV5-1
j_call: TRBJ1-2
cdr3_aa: CASSLAGGYGYTF
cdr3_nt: TGCGCCAGCAGCTTGGCCGGGGGCTATGGCTACACCTTC

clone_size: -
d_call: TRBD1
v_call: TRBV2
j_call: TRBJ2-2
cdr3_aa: CARGRDRATGELFF
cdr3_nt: TGTGCCAGGGGGCGGGACAGGGCCACCGGGGAGCTGTTTTTT

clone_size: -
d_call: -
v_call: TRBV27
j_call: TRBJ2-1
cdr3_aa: CASRPDRAYNEQFF
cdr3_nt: TGTGCCAGCAGACCAGACAGAGCCTACAATGAGCAGTTCTTC

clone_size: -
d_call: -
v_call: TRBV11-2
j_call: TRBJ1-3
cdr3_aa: CASSLAGLYSGNTIYF
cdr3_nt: TGTGCCAGCAGCTTAGCCGGTCTCTACTCTGGAAACACCATATATTTT

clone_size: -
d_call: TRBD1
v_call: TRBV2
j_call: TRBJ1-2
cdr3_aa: CASGKDRGPYGYTF
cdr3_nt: TGTGCCAGCGGGAAGGACAGGGGCCCCTATGGCTACACCTTC

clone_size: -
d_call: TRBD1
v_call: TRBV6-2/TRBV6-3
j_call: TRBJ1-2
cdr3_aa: CASSLTGGDYGYTF
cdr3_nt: TGTGCCAGCAGTTTGACAGGGGGCGACTATGGCTACACCTTC

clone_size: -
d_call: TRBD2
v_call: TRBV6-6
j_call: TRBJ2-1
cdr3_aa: CASSRLAGDSYNEQFF
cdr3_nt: TGTGCCAGCAGTCGACTAGCGGGGGACTCCTACAATGAGCAGTTCTTC

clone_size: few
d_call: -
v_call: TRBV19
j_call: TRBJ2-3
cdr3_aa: CASRGEADTQYF
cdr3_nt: TGTGCCAGTAGAGGGGAGGCGGATACGCAGTATTTT